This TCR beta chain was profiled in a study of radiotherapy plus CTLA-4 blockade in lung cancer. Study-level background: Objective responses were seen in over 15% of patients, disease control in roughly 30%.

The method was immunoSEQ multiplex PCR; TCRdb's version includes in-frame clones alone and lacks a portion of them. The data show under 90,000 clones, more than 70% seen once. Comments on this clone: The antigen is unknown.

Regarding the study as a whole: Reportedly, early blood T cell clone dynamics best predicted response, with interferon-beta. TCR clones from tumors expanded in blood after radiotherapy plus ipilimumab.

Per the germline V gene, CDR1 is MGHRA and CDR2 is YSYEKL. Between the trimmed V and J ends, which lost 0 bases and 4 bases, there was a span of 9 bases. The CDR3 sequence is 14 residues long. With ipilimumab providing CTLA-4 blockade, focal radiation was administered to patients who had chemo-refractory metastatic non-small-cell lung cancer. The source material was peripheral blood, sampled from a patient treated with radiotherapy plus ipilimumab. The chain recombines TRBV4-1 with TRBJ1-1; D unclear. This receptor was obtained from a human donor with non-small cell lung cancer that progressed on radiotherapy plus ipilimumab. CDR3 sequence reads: CASSQEGAATEAFF. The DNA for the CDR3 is TGCGCCAGCAGCCAAGAGGGTGCAGCCACTGAAGCTTTCTTT.